This T cell receptor beta chain comes out of a study of cytomegalovirus exposure and HLA in healthy donors. On this clone itself: The antigen remains undetermined.

Germline V lookup: CDR1 LGHNA, CDR2 YSLEER. J was trimmed by 5 bases and V by 5 bases; bases with no gene match: 12. The CDR3 loop spans 18 amino acids. Primers included in the PCR were 60 Vbeta and 13 Jbeta primers. Methods used by the authors: It was a later analysis that counted 79 million or so unique TCR beta chains, of which about 10 million were shared. Method: immunoSEQ multiplex PCR; TCRdb's copy keeps in-frame clones and lacks some. V and J calls and clone size are given by that table; D and trimming were obtained from the DNA. Here the sample spans just under 95,000 clones, roughly 86% being singletons. Study results and caveats: It has been reported that TCR beta sequences accurately predicted the HLA-A and HLA-B alleles of most subjects. Among TCR beta chains of equal frequency, HLA-associated ones were more clonally expanded in a later analysis.

The clonotype was recovered from a human donor in good health. The rearrangement uses TRBV4-3 and TRBJ2-3; 14 bases align to TRBD2. Input material: PBMCs. CDR3 sequence reads: CASSSSWGTSGGIDTQYF. CDR3 sequence (DNA): TGCGCCAGCAGCTCCTCTTGGGGGACTAGCGGGGGTATAGATACGCAGTATTTT.